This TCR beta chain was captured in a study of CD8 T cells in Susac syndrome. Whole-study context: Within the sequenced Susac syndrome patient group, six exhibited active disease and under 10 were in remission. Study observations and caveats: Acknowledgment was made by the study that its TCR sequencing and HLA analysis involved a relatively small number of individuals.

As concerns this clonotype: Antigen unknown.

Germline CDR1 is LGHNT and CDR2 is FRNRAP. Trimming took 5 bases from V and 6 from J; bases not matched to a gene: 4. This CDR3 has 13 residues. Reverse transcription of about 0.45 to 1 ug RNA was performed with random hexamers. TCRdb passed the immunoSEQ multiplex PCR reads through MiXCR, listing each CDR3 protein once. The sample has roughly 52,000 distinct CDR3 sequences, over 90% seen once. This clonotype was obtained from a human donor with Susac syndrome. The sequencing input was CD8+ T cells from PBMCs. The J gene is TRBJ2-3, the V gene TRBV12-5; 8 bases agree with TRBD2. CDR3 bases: TGTGCTAGTGGTCTGCGGACTAGCGATACGCAGTATTTT. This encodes CASGLRTSDTQYF.